The 16 T cell receptor beta chains reported below all come from one sample, sequenced in a study of glioma-infiltrating T cells after dendritic cell vaccination. Here immunoSEQ multiplex PCR was the method, and the copy in TCRdb shows in-frame clones only, minus some. The repertoire has about 73,000 clones, roughly 82% of them found once; the top ten carry 2.1%. Sequenced material: blood, taken before dendritic cell vaccination. The receptor source for this set is a human donor with glioblastoma.

V gene TRBV7-6 combines with J gene TRBJ1-5; 7 nucleotides match TRBD1. V lost 4 bases to trimming and J lost 4 bases; unmatched junction nucleotides: 7. The CDR3 is 15 residues long. In germline, CDR1 is SGHVS, CDR2 FNYEAQ. The CDR3 nucleotides read TGTGCCAGCAGCTCTCGAACAGGGGTGAATCAGCCCCAGCATTTT. It translates to CASSSRTGVNQPQHF.

J is TRBJ2-2 and V is TRBV7-2; 16 positions match TRBD2. Trimming took 5 bases from V and 5 from J; bases not matched to a gene: 5. Germline lookup yields CDR1 SGHTA and CDR2 FQGNSA. This CDR3 region has 17 residues. The CDR3 spells CASSPAGLAGGTGELFF. Here the CDR3 DNA reads TGTGCCAGCAGCCCGGCGGGACTAGCGGGAGGGACCGGGGAGCTGTTTTTT.

This chain uses TRBV2 with TRBJ2-3; the match to TRBD2 covers 8 bases. This CDR3 has 13 residues. From germline, CDR1 is SNHLY and CDR2 FYNNEI. V shed 5 bases, J shed 9 bases, and the junction held 7 bases outside the gene matches. The CDR3 DNA follows: TGTGCCAGCAGTCTAAAGCGGGAGACAACGCAGTATTTT. Protein: CASSLKRETTQYF. Drawing the rest from reference TRBV2 and TRBJ2-3, the complete variable domain is EPEVTQTPSHQVTQMGQEVILRCVPISNHLYFYWYRQILGQKVEFLVSFYNNEISEKSEIFDDQFSVERPDGSNFTLKIRSTKLEDSAMYFCASSLKRETTQYFGPGTRLTVL.

This clone was counted a single time. This sequence joins TRBV19 and TRBJ2-1; tentatively, D is TRBD2 (6 bases). Germline CDR1 LNHDA, CDR2 SQIVND (reference sequence). Trimming shortened V by 4 bases and J by 0 bases, and 13 bases separated the two germline ends. The CDR3 is 16 residues long. The CDR3 here is CASSRGLTSSYNEQFF. The CDR3 region has the DNA TGTGCCAGTAGTAGAGGACTAACGAGCTCCTACAATGAGCAGTTCTTC.

The chain couples TRBV2 to TRBJ2-5; D possibly corresponds to TRBD2 (6 bases). The V end was cut by 7 bases, the J end by 5 bases, with 20 bases between. The CDR3 runs 15 residues. Germline assignment: CDR1 SNHLY and CDR2 FYNNEI. CDR3 sequence (DNA): TGTGCCAGCACCCCGGGGACTGTAAGGGTTGAGACCCAGTACTTC. Its translation: CASTPGTVRVETQYF.

This clone is a singleton in its sample. The chain joins TRBV18 to TRBJ2-1; tentatively, D is TRBD1 (5 bases). Germline V gives CDR1 KGHSH, CDR2 LQKENI. The V end was cut by 3 bases, the J end by 4 bases, with 7 bases between. This CDR3 contains 13 residues. The CDR3 loop reads CASSPRVYNEQFF. The CDR3 nucleotides read TGTGCCAGCTCACCCAGGGTTTACAATGAGCAGTTCTTC.

This rearrangement joins TRBV19 to TRBJ2-7, with a weak D call TRBD1 (6 bases). Germline CDR1 and CDR2: LNHDA and SQIVND (reference sequence). V lost 7 bases and J 5 bases, leaving 12 bases between the germline ends. The CDR3 totals 12 residues. As DNA, the CDR3 is TGTGCCAGTACTGACAGGTACCACGAGCAGTACTTC. Its protein product is CASTDRYHEQYF.

On this clone: At one of its ends the junction is not consistent with the germline gene, which may arise from a read error. CDR3 DNA: TGTGCCAGCGGGACAGGGGGCTACCATGAGCAGTTCTTC. Amino acids: CASGTGGYHEQFF. The chain links TRBV5-4 to TRBJ2-1, with 12 bases that match TRBD1. Germline lookup yields CDR1 SGHNT and CDR2 YYREEE (reference sequence). The CDR3 sequence is 13 residues long.

This CDR3 is CASSRQGEWTEAFF. CDR3 DNA: TGTGCCAGTAGCCGTCAGGGGGAATGGACTGAAGCTTTCTTT. The V gene is TRBV19, the J gene TRBJ1-1; TRBD1 aligns across 7 bases. Per germline, CDR1 LNHDA and CDR2 SQIVND (reference sequence). The CDR3 is 14 amino acids. J lost 5 bases, V lost 6 bases, and 9 bases had no gene match.

The chain recombines TRBV27 with TRBJ2-1, with a tentative D call TRBD1 (5 bases). CDR1 and CDR2 from the germline V gene are MNHEY and SMNVEV (reference sequence). V lost 0 bases, J lost 6 bases, and 12 bases lay in between. This CDR3 is 15 amino acids long. The CDR3 DNA is TGTGCCAGCAGTTTATCCCCTTTTAGGGGCAATGAGCAGTTCTTC. It yields the protein CASSLSPFRGNEQFF.

This clone was counted a single time. V usage is TRBV11-3 and J usage is TRBJ2-3; 7 bases are a match to TRBD1. The V gene end was trimmed by 8 bases and the J gene end by 9 bases; junction bases not matched to a gene: 5. The CDR3 sequence is 11 residues long. In germline, CDR1 is SGHNT, CDR2 YENEEA. Here the CDR3 DNA reads TGTGCCAGCGGCCAGGGGGAAACGCAGTATTTT. Amino acid sequence: CASGQGETQYF.

The chain links TRBV9 to TRBJ2-1, with D possibly TRBD1 on 6 matching bases. Trimming cost V 4 bases and J 8 bases, with 10 bases left between them. Germline loops: CDR1 SGDLS, CDR2 YYNGEE. The CDR3 extends over 12 amino acids. The CDR3 nucleotides are TGTGCCAGCAGCCCAGGGGTCTATGAGCAGTTCTTC. It yields the protein CASSPGVYEQFF.

This rearrangement joins TRBV7-2 to TRBJ2-1; 8 bases map to TRBD2. This CDR3 region has 15 residues. Germline V lookup: CDR1 SGHTA, CDR2 FQGNSA. The J segment lost 6 bases and the V segment lost 2 bases, leaving 6 bases of the junction unmatched. The CDR3 sequence is CASSLKAGDFNEQFF. CDR3 bases: TGTGCCAGCAGCTTAAAAGCGGGGGATTTCAATGAGCAGTTCTTC.

The V and J genes are TRBV10-1 and TRBJ1-2; TRBD1 agrees at 7 bases. Germline CDR1 WNHNN, CDR2 SYGVQD (reference sequence). CDR3 size: 13 residues. The V segment lost 3 bases and the J segment 4 bases; nucleotides outside the gene matches: 2. CDR3 sequence reads: CASSEGTAYGYTF. CDR3 coding DNA: TGCGCCAGCAGTGAAGGGACAGCCTATGGCTACACCTTC.

V gene TRBV19 combines with J gene TRBJ2-7, with D maybe TRBD2 (5 bases). The CDR3 is 23 residues long. Germline assignment: CDR1 LNHDA and CDR2 SQIVND (reference sequence). V was cut by 6 bases and J by 5 bases, with 44 bases left in between. The DNA of the CDR3 is TGTGCCAGTAGCTCCGATATACCCTTCAATCCAGATAGCGTAGACGAGGGAGCCCACGAGCAGTACGTC. Its protein is CASSSDIPFNPDSVDEGAHEQYV.

The V and J genes are TRBV5-1 and TRBJ1-5, with TRBD1 matching over 8 bases. Unmatched junction bases numbered 4, after V lost 0 bases and J lost 5 bases. The germline CDR1 and CDR2 sequences are SGHRS and YFSETQ. The CDR3 contains 15 residues. CDR3 nucleotide sequence: TGCGCCAGCAGCTTGGCCACAGGGGGGGATCAGCCCCAGCATTTT. Amino acid sequence: CASSLATGGDQPQHF. Full variable domain (rest looked up from reference TRBV5-1 and TRBJ1-5): KAGVTQTPRYLIKTRGQQVTLSCSPISGHRSVSWYQQTPGQGLQFLFEYFSETQRNKGNFPGRFSGRQFSNSRSEMNVSTLELGDSALYLCASSLATGGDQPQHFGDGTRLSIL.